The rows below give T cell receptor beta chains drawn from one sample of a study of regulatory T cells in long-lasting Graves disease. One entry per CDR3 protein, called by TCRdb with MiXCR from the multiplex PCR reads. This table holds about 310,000 distinct CDR3 sequences, 20% to 25% found once. The sample here was peripheral blood mononuclear cells (PBMCs), taken when the disease was refractory, from a patient treated with antithyroid drugs. These receptors were taken from a female donor with Graves disease. Each CDR3 is given with its conserved first and last residue. D genes are given only for firm matches. Clone size appears in some rows only: once, few, many, or a class for an expanded clone.

v_gene,len,d_gene,j_gene,abundance,CDR3nt,CDR3aa
TRBV6-1,16,TRBD2,TRBJ2-5,-,TGTGCCAGCAGCCCCGGCACTAGCGGGAGTATGAAGACCCAGTACTTC,CASSPGTSGSMKTQYF
TRBV6-5,15,TRBD2,TRBJ2-1,-,TGTGCCAGCAGTTACCGACTAGCGGGAGCAAGAGAGCAGTTCTTC,CASSYRLAGAREQFF
TRBV6-2/TRBV6-3,13,-,TRBJ2-4,-,TGTGCCAGCAGTCCGGCGGGGCAGAACATTCAGTACTTC,CASSPAGQNIQYF
TRBV2,12,-,TRBJ1-5,many,TGTGCCAGCAGTGGGACGGATCAGCCCCAGCATTTT,CASSGTDQPQHF
TRBV18,16,-,TRBJ1-6,few,TGTGCCAGCTCACCACGGGACGTGGGCACGGGTTCACCCCTCCACTTT,CASSPRDVGTGSPLHF
TRBV5-1,12,-,TRBJ1-1,-,TGCGCCAGCAGAGGGGACCACACTGAAGCTTTCTTT,CASRGDHTEAFF
TRBV28,19,-,TRBJ2-5,many,TGTGCCAGCAGTTTAGATGTTCGGTCTAGCGCCTCACCGCGGGAGACCCAGTACTTC,CASSLDVRSSASPRETQYF
TRBV19,15,-,TRBJ1-2,-,TGTGCCAGTAGCAACGAACGGGGTTTCGTAGGGGGCTACACCTTC,CASSNERGFVGGYTF
TRBV29-1,13,-,TRBJ2-2,few,TGCAGCGTGGTCACAGGGTCGGCCGGGGAGCTGTTTTTT,CSVVTGSAGELFF
TRBV7-9,14,-,TRBJ1-1,-,TGTGCCAGTCAGGGGTCCGGGGGGAGCACTGAAGCTTTCTTT,CASQGSGGSTEAFF
TRBV29-1,14,TRBD1,TRBJ2-7,many,TGCAGCGTGGCCGGGACAGCGAGACCCTACGAGCAGTACTTC,CSVAGTARPYEQYF
TRBV28,10,-,TRBJ2-7,-,TGTAAGGCGGGACTGGACGAGCAGTACTTC,CKAGLDEQYF
TRBV6-5,13,-,TRBJ1-5,-,TGTGCCAGCAGTTACATGGCGGAGCAGCCCCAGCATTTT,CASSYMAEQPQHF
TRBV24-1,15,-,TRBJ2-7,many,TGTGCCACCAGTGAAGGCCGGGACCCCCTGGGCGAGCAGTACTTC,CATSEGRDPLGEQYF
TRBV20-1,14,-,TRBJ1-1,-,TGCAGTGCTAGAGGGGGGCGGAGTTGGATTGAAGCTTTCTTT,CSARGGRSWIEAFF
TRBV7-2,15,-,TRBJ1-6,-,TGTGCCAGCAGTATACAGGGCCACTATAATTCACCCCTCCACTTT,CASSIQGHYNSPLHF
TRBV10-2,16,TRBD2,TRBJ2-2,-,TGCGCCAGCAGAGGATTCCCTAGCGGCGCCACCGGGGAGCTGTTTTTT,CASRGFPSGATGELFF
TRBV6-1,13,-,TRBJ1-5,-,TGTGCCAGCAGTCAATATTACAATCAGCCCCAGCATTTT,CASSQYYNQPQHF
TRBV28,15,-,TRBJ2-1,few,TGTGCCAGCAGTCGACTCGGGACGGAAAACAATGAGCAGTTCTTC,CASSRLGTENNEQFF
TRBV5-5,14,TRBD1,TRBJ2-7,few,TGTGCCAGCAGCTTGGACGGGACAGCCTACGAGCAGTACTTC,CASSLDGTAYEQYF
TRBV28,15,TRBD1,TRBJ2-2,many,TGTGCCAGCGGAGCAGGGGGCGCGAGGACCGGGGAGCTGTTTTTT,CASGAGGARTGELFF
TRBV4-1,14,TRBD1,TRBJ2-1,-,TGCGCCAGCAGCCAACTGACAGGGGGCAATGAGCAGTTCTTC,CASSQLTGGNEQFF
TRBV11-2,16,TRBD2,TRBJ2-7,-,TGTGCCAGCAGCTTAGGACTAGCGGGACGAGGTGGCGAGCAGTACTTC,CASSLGLAGRGGEQYF
TRBV28,13,-,TRBJ1-1,many,TGTGCCAGCAGGGGGCCGGGGTGGACTGAAGCTTTCTTT,CASRGPGWTEAFF
TRBV2,17,-,TRBJ2-3,-,TGTGCCAGCAGTGGAGTTGCGGCTAGCGACTCCGTAGATACGCAGTATTTT,CASSGVAASDSVDTQYF
TRBV19,15,TRBD1,TRBJ1-4,many,TGTGCCAGTAGTATTGGCGGGACAGGCGATGAAAAACTGTTTTTT,CASSIGGTGDEKLFF
TRBV28,13,TRBD2,TRBJ2-5,many,TGTGCCAGCACGAAGCGGGAGGGGGAGACCCAGTACTTC,CASTKREGETQYF
TRBV12-3/TRBV12-4,11,TRBD1,TRBJ1-1,many,TGTGCCAGCCTAAGGGGGCGGGAAGCTTTCTTT,CASLRGREAFF
TRBV7-3,14,TRBD1,TRBJ2-5,few,TGTGCCAGCAGCCCAGATGGACAGGGAGAGACCCAGTACTTC,CASSPDGQGETQYF
TRBV11-1,14,-,TRBJ2-5,many,TGTGCCAGCAGCTTAGGAGGGCATCCGGAGACCCAGTACTTC,CASSLGGHPETQYF
TRBV13,15,-,TRBJ2-7,-,TGTGCCAGCAGCTTAAGCGCCTGGGACCCCTACGAGCAGTACTTC,CASSLSAWDPYEQYF
TRBV29-1,14,-,TRBJ2-5,-,TGCAGCGTTGAAGCACGGGACATGTTGGAGACCCAGTACTTC,CSVEARDMLETQYF
TRBV5-6,13,-,TRBJ1-5,many,TGTGCCAGCAGCTTCGGGGGTCATCAGCCCCAGCATTTT,CASSFGGHQPQHF
TRBV28,11,-,TRBJ1-1,many,TGTGCTGGGGGGGGGGCTGCTGAAGCTTTCTTT,CAGGGAAEAFF
TRBV4-1,16,-,TRBJ1-1,-,TGCGCCAGCAGCCACCCCACTGTGGGAATGAACACTGAAGCTTTCTTT,CASSHPTVGMNTEAFF
TRBV20-1,14,-,TRBJ1-6,few,TGCAGTGCTAGAGTCGAGGGAGGGAATTCACCCCTCCACTTT,CSARVEGGNSPLHF
TRBV19,14,-,TRBJ1-6,few,TGTGCCAGTAGCACTGGGAGTATCGGTTCACCCCTCCACTTT,CASSTGSIGSPLHF
TRBV12-3/TRBV12-4,13,-,TRBJ2-7,-,TGTGCCAGCAAGGACGGAACGACCTACGAGCAGTACTTC,CASKDGTTYEQYF
TRBV7-2,13,-,TRBJ1-5,-,TGTGCCAGCAGTAACAGAATCAATCAGCCCCAGCATTTT,CASSNRINQPQHF
TRBV6-2/TRBV6-3,17,TRBD2,TRBJ2-7,-,TGTGCCAGCAGTTACTCGGCCGGGACTAGCGGATTCTACGAGCAGTACTTC,CASSYSAGTSGFYEQYF
TRBV6-1,11,-,TRBJ1-2,many,TGTGCCAGCACAGGGATGGGTGGCTACACCTTC,CASTGMGGYTF
TRBV7-8,13,-,TRBJ2-7,-,TGTGCCAGCAGCTTACTCAGGTACTACGAGCAGTACTTC,CASSLLRYYEQYF
TRBV28,14,TRBD1,TRBJ1-2,many,TGTGCCAGCAGTTTTCGGACAGGACCTATGAGCTACACCTTC,CASSFRTGPMSYTF
TRBV20-1,13,-,TRBJ1-1,many,TGCAGTGCCACAAGCCCAGCGAACACTGAAGCTTTCTTT,CSATSPANTEAFF
TRBV20-1,12,-,TRBJ2-1,-,TGCAGTACTGCGAGACAGGTCAATGAGCAGTTCTTC,CSTARQVNEQFF
TRBV6-5,16,TRBD1,TRBJ1-1,many,TGTGCCAGCAGTTATAGAGGGGGCTGGATGAACACTGAAGCTTTCTTT,CASSYRGGWMNTEAFF
TRBV28,15,-,TRBJ2-6,many,TGTGCCAGCAGCCTGGAGAGCTCTGGGGCCAACGTCCTGACTTTC,CASSLESSGANVLTF
TRBV6-2/TRBV6-3,16,-,TRBJ2-1,-,TGTGCCAGCAGTTATTTAGGCACCTTATCCTACAATGAGCAGTTCTTC,CASSYLGTLSYNEQFF
TRBV7-2,16,-,TRBJ1-5,many,TGTGCCAGCAGCTTAGGGAGTGGGTCGGGCAATCAGCCCCAGCATTTT,CASSLGSGSGNQPQHF
TRBV28,14,TRBD2,TRBJ2-7,many,TGTGCCAGCAGTTCGGGACTACCAGCCTACGAGCAGTACTTC,CASSSGLPAYEQYF
TRBV19,14,-,TRBJ1-2,-,TGTGCCAGTAGTATCGGCATGGCAGACTATGGCTACACCTTC,CASSIGMADYGYTF
TRBV10-3,14,-,TRBJ2-1,-,TGTGCCATCAGTGACTGGACTGGAGAAAATGAGCAGTTCTTC,CAISDWTGENEQFF
TRBV28,11,-,TRBJ2-1,few,TGTGCCAGCGAAGACTACAATGAGCAGTTCTTC,CASEDYNEQFF
TRBV7-9,13,TRBD2,TRBJ2-7,-,TGTGCCAGCAGCGCGGGACTAAGGAACGAGCAGTACTTC,CASSAGLRNEQYF
TRBV5-1,16,TRBD1,TRBJ2-7,-,TGCGCCAGCAGCTTGGGCCCCCGGGACAGGGGGCACGAGCAGTACTTC,CASSLGPRDRGHEQYF
TRBV30,14,-,TRBJ1-1,many,TGTGCCTGGAAGGAGGGGGTAATGAACACTGAAGCTTTCTTT,CAWKEGVMNTEAFF